The 9 T cell receptor beta chains presented below share a single source sample, sequenced in a study of T-cell memory formation after mild COVID-19. TCRdb recomputed calls from the 5' RACE reads with MiXCR, one row per CDR3 protein. Among about 240,000 distinct CDR3 sequences listed, around a tenth were seen once. The sample consisted of PBMCs or a T cell subset sorted from them (not recorded which). These TCRs come from a young man who had mild COVID-19 (a few samples of this study predate the infection). Cell type and time point are not known.

The rearrangement uses TRBV10-3 and TRBJ2-3, with 8 bases identical to TRBD2. Trimming removed 6 bases from V and 5 bases from J; junction bases left unmatched: 25. The CDR3 runs 20 residues. Germline V gene lookup returns CDR1 ENHRY and CDR2 SYGVKD. CDR3 protein: CAISYWTMAGGGQTGDTQYF. CDR3 DNA: TGTGCCATCAGCTACTGGACTATGGCGGGGGGCGGTCAGACCGGAGATACGCAGTATTTT.

There are a few counts of this clonotype. The rearrangement uses TRBV6-5 and TRBJ2-1; weak D call: TRBD2 (6 bases). V was trimmed by 6 bases and J by 3 bases, leaving 12 bases between them. CDR3 length: 14 residues. Looked up from germline, CDR1 is MNHEY and CDR2 is SVGAGI. The CDR3 DNA reads TGTGCCAGCAGGGGCCCAGCGGGCTACAATGAGCAGTTCTTC. It translates to CASRGPAGYNEQFF.

There are many counts of this clonotype. V usage is TRBV7-2 and J usage is TRBJ2-7; possible D gene TRBD1, 7 bases. Germline V gives CDR1 SGHTA, CDR2 FQGNSA. The CDR3 length is 14 residues. Trimming cost V 5 bases and J 3 bases, with 14 bases left between them. CDR3 in amino acids: CASSPRQGLYEQYF. As DNA, the CDR3 is TGTGCCAGCAGCCCGAGACAGGGACTCTACGAGCAGTACTTC. The full variable domain, completed using reference TRBV7-2 and TRBJ2-7, is GAGVSQSPSNKVTEKGKDVELRCDPISGHTALYWYRQSLGQGLEFLIYFQGNSAPDKSGLPSDRFSAERTGGSVSTLTIQRTQQEDSAVYLCASSPRQGLYEQYFGPGTRLTVT.

At least ten counts were recorded for this clonotype. The chain couples TRBV12-3 or TRBV12-4 to TRBJ2-3, with no clear D. The CDR3 sequence is 17 residues long. Deletions cut 6 bases from V and 0 bases from J, with 19 bases between. CDR3 DNA sequence: TGTGCCAGCAGACCAAGGCGGCGGTCACCTAGCACAGATACGCAGTATTTT. This gives the protein CASRPRRRSPSTDTQYF.

This clonotype was found a few times. This rearrangement joins TRBV20-1 to TRBJ2-5, with TRBD1 matching over 7 bases. Germline V CDR1 and CDR2: DFQATT, SNEGSKA (reference sequence). There are 14 residues in the CDR3. With 2 bases clipped from V and 2 bases from J, the junction kept 5 bases outside the gene matches. The chain's CDR3 is CSARRRTGQETQYF. CDR3 DNA: TGCAGTGCTAGACGAAGGACAGGTCAAGAGACCCAGTACTTC.

This clonotype was seen more than once but under ten times. This sequence joins TRBV6-5 and TRBJ2-7; 8 bases map to TRBD1. V lost 6 bases, J lost 2 bases, and 6 bases stayed unmatched. The CDR3 covers 14 residues. Germline V gene sequence: CDR1 MNHEY, CDR2 SVGAGI. The CDR3: CASSPDRATYEQYF. In DNA form, the CDR3 reads TGTGCCAGCAGCCCGGACAGGGCAACCTACGAGCAGTACTTC.

The chain carries TRBV5-6 and TRBJ1-6, with 7 bases that match TRBD1. The CDR3 is 13 amino acids. The germline V gene has CDR1 SGHDT and CDR2 YYEEEE. With 2 bases clipped from V and 11 bases from J, the junction kept 4 bases outside the gene matches. The CDR3: CASSFGTDTPLHF. The DNA for the CDR3 is TGTGCCAGCAGCTTTGGGACAGATACACCCCTCCACTTT.

A few counts support this clonotype. V and J are TRBV10-3 and TRBJ1-2; D is undetermined. Germline-derived CDR1 and CDR2 are ENHRY and SYGVKD. V was pared by 6 bases and J by 1 base, with 12 bases between. The CDR3 has 14 amino acids. CDR3 nucleotide sequence: TGTGCCATCAGCCCGGCCGCGGATAACTATGGCTACACCTTC. Amino acids: CAISPAADNYGYTF.

In this sample, this clonotype turned up a few times. V and J are TRBV7-2 and TRBJ1-5; D possibly corresponds to TRBD1 (5 bases). CDR3 length: 16 amino acids. V lost 2 bases to trimming and J lost 3 bases, with 14 bases between them. Germline V gene lookup returns CDR1 SGHTA and CDR2 FQGNSA. The CDR3 sequence is CASSLNRPGANQPQHF. Written as DNA, the CDR3 is TGTGCCAGCAGCTTAAACAGGCCGGGAGCCAATCAGCCCCAGCATTTT.